The present entry profiles one TCR beta chain with its context. V gave up 2 bases and J gave up 2 bases; unmatched junction bases: 5. Germline assignment: CDR1 GTSNPN and CDR2 SVGIG (reference sequence). The CDR3 covers 15 residues. These data come from a study of blood T cell repertoires in COVID-19. Study information: Some COVID-19 samples were acute and others convalescent; all came from the United States, Italy and Spain. PBMCs, B-cell-depleted T cells, or T cells were the source of the cDNA or gDNA that made up the material.

Original methodology: Nucleated cell number was recorded as an estimate derived from reference gene primer amplification. The method was immunoSEQ multiplex PCR; TCRdb's version includes in-frame clones alone and lacks a portion of them. V and J calls and clone size are given by that table; D and trimming were obtained from the DNA. The sample gives under 300,000 clones, approximately 82% of which show up once; less than 4% is in the top ten. The clonotype originates from a young woman with acute or convalescent COVID-19. The sequenced sample was peripheral blood. The chain combines TRBV30 with TRBJ1-5, with 8 bases that match TRBD1. DNA of the CDR3: TGTGCCTGGAGTAAAACAGGGGGGGGCAATCAGCCCCAGCATTTT. This encodes CAWSKTGGGNQPQHF.